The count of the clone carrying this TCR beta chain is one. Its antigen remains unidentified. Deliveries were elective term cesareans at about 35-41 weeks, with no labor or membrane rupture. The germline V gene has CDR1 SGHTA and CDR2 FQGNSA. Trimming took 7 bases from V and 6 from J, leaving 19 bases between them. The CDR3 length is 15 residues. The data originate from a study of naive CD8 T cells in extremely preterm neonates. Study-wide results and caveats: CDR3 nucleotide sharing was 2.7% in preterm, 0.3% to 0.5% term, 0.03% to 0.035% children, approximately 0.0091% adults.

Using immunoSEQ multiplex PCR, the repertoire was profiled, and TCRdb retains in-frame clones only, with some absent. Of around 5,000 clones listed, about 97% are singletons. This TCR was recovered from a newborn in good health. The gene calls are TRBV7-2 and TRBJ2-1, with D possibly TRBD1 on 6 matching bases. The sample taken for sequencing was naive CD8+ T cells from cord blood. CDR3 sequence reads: CASTNPMGRGNEQFF. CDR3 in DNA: TGTGCCAGCACCAACCCCATGGGCAGGGGCAATGAGCAGTTCTTC.